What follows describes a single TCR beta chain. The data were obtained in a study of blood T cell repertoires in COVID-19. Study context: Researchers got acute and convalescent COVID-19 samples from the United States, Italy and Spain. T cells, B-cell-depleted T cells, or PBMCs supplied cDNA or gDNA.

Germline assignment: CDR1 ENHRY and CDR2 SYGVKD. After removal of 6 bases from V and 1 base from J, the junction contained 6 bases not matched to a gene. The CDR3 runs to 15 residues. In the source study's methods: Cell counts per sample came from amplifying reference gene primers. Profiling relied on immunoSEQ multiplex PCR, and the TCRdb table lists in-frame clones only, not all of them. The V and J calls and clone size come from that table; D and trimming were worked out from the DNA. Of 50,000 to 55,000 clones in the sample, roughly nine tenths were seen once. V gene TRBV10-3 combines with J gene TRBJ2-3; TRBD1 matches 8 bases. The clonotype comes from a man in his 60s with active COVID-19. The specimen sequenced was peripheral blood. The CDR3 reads CAISPGGMGTDTQYF. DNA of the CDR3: TGTGCCATCAGCCCAGGGGGCATGGGCACAGATACGCAGTATTTT.